The following is a TCR beta chain sequence with its context. What this receptor recognizes is not known. Sequencer: Illumina HiSeq 2000. TCR beta cDNA libraries were made by 5'RACE template switching that added a universal primer site and unique molecular identifiers. Synthesis of cDNA was primed from the TCR beta constant segment and was followed by two consecutive PCR amplification steps. In the original analysis: MIGEC handled demultiplexing of the reads and grouping by UMI, while MiTCR was used to assemble and quantify clonotypes. To remove erroneous sequences, TCR cDNA sequences were retained only when supported by two or more reads. The tcR package was used for downstream repertoire analysis, and clonotypes were matched across fractions by CDR3 nucleotide sequence plus V segment. VDJmatch was used to annotate antigen specificity against VDJdb, with one amino acid substitution allowed in CDR3. The reads underwent TCRdb reprocessing, giving one record for each CDR3 protein sequence and no DNA. The V and J calls, along with clone size, are taken from TCRdb and not from the paper's own processing. This specimen's table enumerates about half a million distinct CDR3 sequences. The ten top clones hold roughly 1.4% of the sample.

These data originate in a study of T cells expressing NK-cell markers (TCRdb year 2020). At the level of the whole study: In sorted CD3+CD56+NKG2C+, CD3+CD56+NKG2C- and CD3+CD56-NKG2C+ T-cell subsets from about 8 donors, TCR beta-chain repertoires were profiled. The study sequenced eight donors, all healthy volunteers chosen at random: three men and five women. Libraries were sequenced as 2 x 150 bp reads on Illumina HiSeq 2000/2500, MiSeq or NextSeq. Among the eight sequenced donors, only one was HCMV-seronegative, while the other seven were HCMV-seropositive. Results and caveats for the whole study, not just this receptor: It remained unclear whether the expanded NKG2C-expressing T cell clones were specific for HCMV antigens. Those dominant clonotypes were again the most abundant among CD3+CD56-NKG2C+ cells in a handful of donors, at about 28.3-65%. In several donors, the dominant CD3+CD56+NKG2C+ clonotypes were among the top 10 CD8+ clonotypes and accounted for roughly 1.0-8% of CD8+ T cells.

A commercial ELISA kit detecting HCMV-specific IgG in serum was used to determine HCMV serostatus. Peripheral blood mononuclear cells were isolated from blood by Ficoll density gradient centrifugation. Sequences were obtained from blood T cells: a sorted CD56 or NKG2C T cell subset, CD4+ or CD8+ T cells, or bulk PBMC T cells (not recorded which). The TCR comes from a woman aged 45-65 years in good health. Donor details come from another sample of the same person, matched by shared clones.

CDR3 protein: CASSQGQETQYF. The sequence joins TRBV19 to TRBJ2-5; TCRdb gives TRBD1 as the D gene, but with no DNA this cannot be confirmed. CDR1 and CDR2, looked up from the germline V gene (reference sequence), are LNHDA and SQIVND. Its CDR3 holds 12 amino acids, cysteine through phenylalanine. No DNA is given.